This TCR beta chain originates from a study of T-cell reconstitution after alpha-beta-depleted transplantation in children. The CDR3 extends over 15 amino acids. V dropped 3 bases and J dropped 8 bases, with 16 bases sitting between them. Germline CDR1 reads MDHEN; CDR2 reads SYDVKM. This clonotype was counted between two and nine times. Molecular barcoding with unique molecular identifiers was used for the TCRbeta library. TCRdb reprocessed the PCR reads via MiXCR and lists one record per CDR3 protein. Among about 200,000 distinct CDR3 sequences, 6.6% were seen once, and the ten largest hold 5.5% to 6.5%.

The sample consisted of PBMCs, taken before TCRalphabeta/CD19-depleted stem cell transplant. This sequence joins TRBV28 and TRBJ1-4, with D maybe TRBD1 (6 bases). This clonotype originated in a boy aged 2 to 10 with acute lymphoblastic leukemia, due to receive a stem cell transplant. CDR3 in amino acids: CASSLIRGLKEKLFF. CDR3 sequence (DNA): TGTGCCAGCAGTTTGATCCGGGGGCTAAAGGAAAAACTGTTTTTT. The full variable domain, completed using reference TRBV28 and TRBJ1-4, is DVKVTQSSRYLVKRTGEKVFLECVQDMDHENMFWYRQDPGLGLRLIYFSYDVKMKEKGDIPEGYSVSREKKERFSLILESASTNQTSMYLCASSLIRGLKEKLFFGSGTQLSVL.